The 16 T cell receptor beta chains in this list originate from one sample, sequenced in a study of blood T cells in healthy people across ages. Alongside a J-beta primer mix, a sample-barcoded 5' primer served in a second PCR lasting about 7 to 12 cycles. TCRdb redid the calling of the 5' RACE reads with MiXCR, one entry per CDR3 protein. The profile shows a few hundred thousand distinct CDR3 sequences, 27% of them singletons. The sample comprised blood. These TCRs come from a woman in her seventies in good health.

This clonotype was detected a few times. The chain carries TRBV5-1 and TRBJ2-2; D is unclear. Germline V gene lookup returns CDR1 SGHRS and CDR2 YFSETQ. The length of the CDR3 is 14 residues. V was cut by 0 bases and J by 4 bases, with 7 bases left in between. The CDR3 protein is CASSLGQITGELFF. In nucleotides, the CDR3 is TGCGCCAGCAGCTTGGGGCAGATCACCGGGGAGCTGTTTTTT. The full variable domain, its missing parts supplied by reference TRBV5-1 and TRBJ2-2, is KAGVTQTPRYLIKTRGQQVTLSCSPISGHRSVSWYQQTPGQGLQFLFEYFSETQRNKGNFPGRFSGRQFSNSRSEMNVSTLELGDSALYLCASSLGQITGELFFGEGSRLTVL.

CDR3 nucleotides: TGTGCCAGCAGCTCCCGGACAGGGGGGGACGCTTTCTTT. Amino acids: CASSSRTGGDAFF. The chain joins TRBV7-2 to TRBJ1-1; TRBD1 agrees at 10 bases. Trimming at V came to 4 bases and at J to 11 bases, leaving 7 bases not matched to a gene. Germline V gene lookup returns CDR1 SGHTA and CDR2 FQGNSA. This CDR3 comprises 13 residues.

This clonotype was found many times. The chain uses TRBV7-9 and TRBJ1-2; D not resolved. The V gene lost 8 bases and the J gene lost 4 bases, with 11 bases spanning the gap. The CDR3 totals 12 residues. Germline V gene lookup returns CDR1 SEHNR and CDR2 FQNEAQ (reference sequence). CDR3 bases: TGTGCCAGCTCAGTAAATAGCTATGGCTACACCTTC. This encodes CASSVNSYGYTF.

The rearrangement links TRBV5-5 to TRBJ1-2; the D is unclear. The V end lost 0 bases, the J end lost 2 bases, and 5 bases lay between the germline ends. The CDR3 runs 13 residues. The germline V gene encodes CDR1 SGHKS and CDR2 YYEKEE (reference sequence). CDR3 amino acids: CASSLGLNYGYTF. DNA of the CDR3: TGTGCCAGCAGCTTGGGGCTGAACTATGGCTACACCTTC.

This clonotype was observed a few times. CDR3 in DNA: TGTGCCAGCAGCTCGTCCCGGGACAGGGGCCCCCAGCCTTCCTACGAGCAGTACTTC. Translated: CASSSSRDRGPQPSYEQYF. This chain joins TRBV7-4 and TRBJ2-5; TRBD1 aligns across 10 bases. The end of the DNA aligns better with TRBJ2-7, so the J call may be wrong. The CDR3 covers 19 residues. Per the germline V gene, CDR1 is SGHVT and CDR2 is SQSDAQ.

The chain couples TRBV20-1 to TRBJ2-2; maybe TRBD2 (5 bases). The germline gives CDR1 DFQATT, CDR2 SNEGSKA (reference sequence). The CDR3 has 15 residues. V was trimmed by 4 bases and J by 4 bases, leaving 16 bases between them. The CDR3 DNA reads TGCAGTGCTATCCCCCGAGGGAGAGGCACCGGGGAGCTGTTTTTT. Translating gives CSAIPRGRGTGELFF.

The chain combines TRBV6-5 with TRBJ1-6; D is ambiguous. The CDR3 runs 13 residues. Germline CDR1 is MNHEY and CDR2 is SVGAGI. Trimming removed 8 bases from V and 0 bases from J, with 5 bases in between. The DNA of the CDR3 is TGTGCCAGCCACAGCTCCTATAATTCACCCCTCCACTTT. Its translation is CASHSSYNSPLHF.

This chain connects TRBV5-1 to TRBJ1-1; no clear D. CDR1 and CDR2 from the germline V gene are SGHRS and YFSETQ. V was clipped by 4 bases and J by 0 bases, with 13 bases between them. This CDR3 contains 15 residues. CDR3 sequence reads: CASSLTGMMNTEAFF. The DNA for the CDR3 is TGCGCCAGCAGCCTAACCGGGATGATGAACACTGAAGCTTTCTTT.

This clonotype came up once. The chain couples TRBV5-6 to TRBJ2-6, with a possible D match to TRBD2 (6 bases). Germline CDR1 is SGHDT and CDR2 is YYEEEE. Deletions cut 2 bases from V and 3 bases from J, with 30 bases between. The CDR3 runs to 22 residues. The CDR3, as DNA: TGTGCCAGCAGCTTTCAAGTAATTCCCGGGGGTAAGAGCTCTCATGGGGCCAACGTCCTGACTTTC. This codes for CASSFQVIPGGKSSHGANVLTF. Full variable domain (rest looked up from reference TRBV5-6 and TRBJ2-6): DAGVTQSPTHLIKTRGQQVTLRCSPKSGHDTVSWYQQALGQGPQFIFQYYEEEERQRGNFPDRFSGHQFPNYSSELNVNALLLGDSALYLCASSFQVIPGGKSSHGANVLTFGAGSRLTVL.

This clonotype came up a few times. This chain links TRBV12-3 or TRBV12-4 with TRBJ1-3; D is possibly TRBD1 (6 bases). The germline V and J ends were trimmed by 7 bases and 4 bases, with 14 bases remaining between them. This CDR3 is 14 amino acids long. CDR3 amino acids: CASIPWGGGNTIYF. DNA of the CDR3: TGTGCCAGCATCCCGTGGGGGGGCGGAAACACCATATATTTT.

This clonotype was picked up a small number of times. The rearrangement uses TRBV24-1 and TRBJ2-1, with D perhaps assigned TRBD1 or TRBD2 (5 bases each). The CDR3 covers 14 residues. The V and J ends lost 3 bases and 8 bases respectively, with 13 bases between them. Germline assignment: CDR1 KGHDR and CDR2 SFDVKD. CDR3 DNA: TGTGCCACCAGTGATATTAAGAGGGGACATGAGCAGTTCTTC. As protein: CATSDIKRGHEQFF.

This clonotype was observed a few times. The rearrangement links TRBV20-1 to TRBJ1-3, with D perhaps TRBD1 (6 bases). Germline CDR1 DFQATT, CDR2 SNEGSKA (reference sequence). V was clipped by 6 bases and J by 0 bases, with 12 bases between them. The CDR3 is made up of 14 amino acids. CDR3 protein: CSASGHHSGNTIYF. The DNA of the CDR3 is TGCAGTGCGTCGGGACACCACTCTGGAAACACCATATATTTT.

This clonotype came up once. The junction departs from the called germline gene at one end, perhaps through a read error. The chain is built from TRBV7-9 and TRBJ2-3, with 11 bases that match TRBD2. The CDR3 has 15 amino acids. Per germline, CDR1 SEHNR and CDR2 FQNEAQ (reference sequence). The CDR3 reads CASSLPGTSGDMQYF. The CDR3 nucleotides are TGTGCCAGCAGCTTACCTGGGACTAGCGGAGATATGCAGTATTTT. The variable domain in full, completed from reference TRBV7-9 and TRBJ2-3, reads DTGVSQNPRHKITKRGQNVTFRCDPISEHNRLYWYRQTLGQGPEFLTYFQNEAQLEKSRLLSDRFSAERPKGSFSTLEIQRTEQGDSAMYLCASSLPGTSGDMQYFGPGTRLTVL.

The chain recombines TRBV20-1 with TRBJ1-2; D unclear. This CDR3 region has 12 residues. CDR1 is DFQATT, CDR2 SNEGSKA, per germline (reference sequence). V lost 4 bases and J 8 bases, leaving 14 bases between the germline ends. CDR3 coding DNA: TGCAGTGCTATCCAATCCACATACGGCTACACCTTC. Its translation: CSAIQSTYGYTF.

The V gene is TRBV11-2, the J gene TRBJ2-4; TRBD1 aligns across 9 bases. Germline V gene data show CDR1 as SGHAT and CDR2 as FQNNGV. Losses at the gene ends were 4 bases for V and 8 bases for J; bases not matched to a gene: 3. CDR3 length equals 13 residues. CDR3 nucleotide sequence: TGTGCCAGCAGCTCGCGGACAGGGGACATTCAGTACTTC. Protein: CASSSRTGDIQYF.

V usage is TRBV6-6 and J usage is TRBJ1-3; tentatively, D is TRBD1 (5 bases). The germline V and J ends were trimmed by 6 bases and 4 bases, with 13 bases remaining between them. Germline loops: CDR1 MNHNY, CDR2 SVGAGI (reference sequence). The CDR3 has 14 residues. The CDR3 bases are TGTGCCAGCAGCCCCTGGGGGAAGGGAAACACCATATATTTT. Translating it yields CASSPWGKGNTIYF.